This TCR beta chain appears in the sequencing data of a study of T cell responses to AZD1222 COVID-19 vaccine. The study, taken as a whole, reports: The CD4 TCRs associated with vaccination extended across spike and predominated at 160-218 and 743-854. Only a handful of AZD1222 recipients, more than 5 in all, had baseline seropositivity.

To note about this clone: What it binds is unknown.

Clones were sequenced by immunoSEQ multiplex PCR, and TCRdb holds only the in-frame ones, with some missing. The repertoire has fewer than 250,000 clones, about 92% of them found once; the top ten carry approximately 1%. The sequencing used peripheral blood, collected on day 0 of MenACWY control vaccination. The receptor was isolated from an adult in good health.

CDR3: CASSYSQEYEQYF. The CDR3 bases are TGTGCCAGCAGTTACTCACAGGAGTACGAGCAGTACTTC. The chain links TRBV6-5 to TRBJ2-7, with D maybe TRBD1 (5 bases). The V end was cut by 0 bases, the J end by 4 bases, with 7 bases between. The CDR3 runs to 13 residues. Germline V gene data show CDR1 as MNHEY and CDR2 as SVGAGI.